This TCR beta chain was captured by sequencing in a study of vaccination effects on CD4 cells after COVID-19 (dated by TCRdb to about 2022). Notes on the research overall: Across the study, the median time from the second dose to post-vaccine sampling was 72 days (range 14 to 241). The study compared SARS-CoV-2 spike-specific CD4+ TCR repertoires before and after mRNA vaccination in COVID-19 convalescent patients and infection-naive vaccine recipients. The full study included 9 to 10 COVID-19 convalescent patients and several SARS-CoV-2-naive healthy vaccine recipients. Cultures from other donors in the study were sequenced with the Oncomine TCR Beta short-read assay on an Illumina iSeq 100.

In the ViraFEST assay, PBMC were stimulated with viral peptide pools, and TCR sequencing was then used to find antigen-specific CD4+ T cell clonotypes based on their expansion. After more than nine days of culture, CD4+ T cells were isolated with the EasySep CD4+ T cell isolation kit. Participants received two doses of either the BNT162b2 or the mRNA-1273 mRNA SARS-CoV-2 vaccine. Negative nucleocapsid antibody results before and after vaccination confirmed that the healthy vaccine recipients had no prior SARS-CoV-2 infection. Under 2.5 million PBMC per well were cultured with approximately 10 ug/ml peptides in IMDM containing about 5% human AB serum, around 9.7 IU/ml IL-2 and gentamicin. Half of the culture medium was replaced with fresh IL-2-containing medium on days 3 and 7. Unless noted otherwise, every peptide stimulation condition was cultured in triplicate wells. Using Ficoll-Paque Plus gradient centrifugation, PBMC were separated from whole blood and then either used fresh or cryopreserved at -140C. Overlapping peptide pools spanned the spike proteins of SARS-CoV-2 and the common cold coronaviruses HCoV-NL63, HCoV-OC43 and HCoV-229E. The QIAamp micro DNA kit was used to extract genomic DNA from the cultured CD4+ T cells.

The paper as a whole reports these results and caveats: Clones induced by infection and clones induced by vaccination both contracted markedly at late timepoints after vaccination, which fits with T cell responses waning over time. In healthy vaccine recipients, vaccine-induced clones were almost all SARS-CoV-2 mono-reactive, with only 1 of 255 being cross-reactive with common cold coronaviruses. The study was limited by a small number of convalescent patients and lacked early post-infection timepoints.

Library construction relied on the immunoSEQ multiplex PCR assay. DNA from the cultured, isolated CD4+ T cells was subjected to TCR beta CDR3 sequencing. The source study handled its data this way. Non-productive TCR sequences were discarded, and reads were trimmed to the CDR3 region, with only CDR3s of 7 or more amino acids retained. The MANAFEST web app was used to pick out antigen-specific clonotypes by comparing their expansion in peptide wells with that in reference cultures. Positive clones required FDR<0.05 expansion versus reference and all other wells, odds ratio above 5, and frequency above 0.1% in two replicate wells. Cross-reactive clonotypes were defined as significantly expanded in SARS-CoV-2 spike wells and in at least one common cold coronavirus spike condition. CDR3 similarity was assessed by Levenshtein distance with the stringdist R package, and unrooted trees were built with ape in R 3.6.1. This is the immuneACCESS table as TCRdb keeps it, with only in-frame sequences that have V and J called. A part of the clones is gone; compared with another copy, unresolved V genes explain less than half, and the rest is unexplained. For V, J and clone size, that table is used; D and trimming come from the DNA. The sample table contains tens of thousands of clones; only one count was recorded for roughly 79% of them. 0.95% of the sample is held by the ten biggest clonotypes.

As for this clone: This receptor's antigen is unknown. Qualities for individual bases were not recorded, and no much larger clone is one base off.

Sequenced here: CD4+ T cells from PBMCs cultured with HCoV-OC43 spike peptides, sampled after COVID-19 vaccination. The sample's cell subset or site label, in plain terms: HCoV-OC43 spike overlapping peptide pool stimulation. The sequence derives from a human donor who received a COVID-19 vaccine.

The DNA reads as follows: TGTGCCAGCAGCGTATCCGGGGCGAGGAACTATGGCTACACCTTC. Translated, this is CASSVSGARNYGYTF. Recombination linked TRBV9 to TRBJ1-2, and TRBD1 may be the D gene, going by 5 matching bases. Trimming removed 1 base from V and 2 bases from J, leaving 12 bases between the germline ends. CDR1 and CDR2 are drawn from the germline V gene: SGDLS, YYNGEE. Spanning cysteine to phenylalanine, the CDR3 consists of 15 amino acids. Just CDR3 DNA is preserved here, 45 bases in frame from base 1.